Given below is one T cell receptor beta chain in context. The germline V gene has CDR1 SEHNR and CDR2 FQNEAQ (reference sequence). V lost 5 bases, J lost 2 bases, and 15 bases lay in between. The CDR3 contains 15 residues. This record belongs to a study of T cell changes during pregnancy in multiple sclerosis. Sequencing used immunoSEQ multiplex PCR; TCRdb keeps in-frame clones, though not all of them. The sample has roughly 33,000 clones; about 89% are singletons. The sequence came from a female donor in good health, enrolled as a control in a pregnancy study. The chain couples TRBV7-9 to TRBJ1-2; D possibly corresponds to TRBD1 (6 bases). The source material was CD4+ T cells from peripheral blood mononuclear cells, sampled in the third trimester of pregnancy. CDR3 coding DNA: TGTGCCAGCAGCGCCCGGGACAAGCAAAACTATGGCTACACCTTC. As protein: CASSARDKQNYGYTF. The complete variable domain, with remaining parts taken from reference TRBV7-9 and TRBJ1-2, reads DTGVSQNPRHKITKRGQNVTFRCDPISEHNRLYWYRQTLGQGPEFLTYFQNEAQLEKSRLLSDRFSAERPKGSFSTLEIQRTEQGDSAMYLCASSARDKQNYGYTFGSGTRLTVV.